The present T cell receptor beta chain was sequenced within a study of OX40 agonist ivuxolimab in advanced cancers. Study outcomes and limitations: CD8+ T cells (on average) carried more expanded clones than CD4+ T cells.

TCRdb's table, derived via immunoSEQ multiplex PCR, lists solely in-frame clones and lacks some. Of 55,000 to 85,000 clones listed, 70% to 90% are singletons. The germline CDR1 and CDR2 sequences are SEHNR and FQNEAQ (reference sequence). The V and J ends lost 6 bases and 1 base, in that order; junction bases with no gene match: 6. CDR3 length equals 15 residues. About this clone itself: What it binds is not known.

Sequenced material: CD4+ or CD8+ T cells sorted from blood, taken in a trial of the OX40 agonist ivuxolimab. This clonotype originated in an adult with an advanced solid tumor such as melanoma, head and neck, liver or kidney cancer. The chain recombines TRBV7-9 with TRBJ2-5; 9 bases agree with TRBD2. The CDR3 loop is CASSRSGGPQETQYF. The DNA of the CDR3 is TGTGCCAGCAGTCGTAGCGGGGGTCCCCAAGAGACCCAGTACTTC.